This T cell receptor beta chain was captured by sequencing in a study of T cells in Graves' hyperthyroidism and ophthalmopathy. RNA transcripts yielded amplified TCR beta CDR3 regions. A set of HTBI primers served as the primers for a first-round RT-PCR of the TCR CDR3. TCRdb fed the multiplex PCR reads into MiXCR, producing one record per CDR3 protein. The table lists around 260,000 distinct CDR3 sequences, 20% to 25% of them singletons, with 20% to 30% in the top ten. Trimming pared 2 bases from V and 0 bases from J, leaving 10 bases between. CDR3 size: 15 residues. CDR1 DFQATT and CDR2 SNEGSKA come from the germline V gene (reference sequence). This clonotype was recorded many times.

The sequence came from a man aged 35 to 55 with Graves' hyperthyroidism that later progressed to Graves' ophthalmopathy. The chain recombines TRBV20-1 with TRBJ2-2, with D uncertain. What was sequenced was blood. The CDR3 coding sequence is TGCAGTGCTAGATACAGCTACACGAACACCGGGGAGCTGTTTTTT. It yields the protein CSARYSYTNTGELFF.